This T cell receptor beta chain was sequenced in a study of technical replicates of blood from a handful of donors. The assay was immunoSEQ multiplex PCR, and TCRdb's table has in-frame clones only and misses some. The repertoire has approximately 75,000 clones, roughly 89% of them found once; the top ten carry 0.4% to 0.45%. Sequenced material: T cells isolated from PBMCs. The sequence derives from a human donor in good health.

The CDR3 protein is CASSKGDRDRADEQYF. The CDR3 DNA follows: TGTGCCAGCAGCAAAGGAGACCGGGACAGGGCCGACGAGCAGTACTTC. V and J are TRBV21-1 and TRBJ2-7; the listed D gene, TRBD1, was not tested against the DNA. TRBV21-1 is given as a pseudogene. The length of the CDR3 is 16 residues.